These T cell receptor beta chains were read from a single sample in a study of regulatory T cells in long-lasting Graves disease. From the multiplex PCR reads, TCRdb called clonotypes with MiXCR, one entry per CDR3 protein. The sample lists roughly 430,000 distinct CDR3 sequences, roughly 15% occurring once. These data were also reused for a study on T cells in Graves' hyperthyroidism and ophthalmopathy.

The starting material was peripheral blood mononuclear cells (PBMCs), obtained at new diagnosis, from a patient treated with antithyroid drugs. The receptors were sampled from a young woman with Graves disease. CDR3s include the opening cysteine and the closing phenylalanine or tryptophan. The D gene is left open where the match is weak. Clone size appears in some rows only: once, few, many, or a class for an expanded clone.

many,TRBV18,TRBJ2-2,NA,TGTGCCAGCTCACCGACAGGAATCACCGGGGAGCTGTTTTTT,CASSPTGITGELFF
many,TRBV25-1,TRBJ2-7,TRBD2,TGTGCCAGCAGTGAAGTGGGTCTAGCGGCCTACGAGCAGTACTTC,CASSEVGLAAYEQYF
many,TRBV4-3,TRBJ1-4,TRBD1,TGCGCCAGCAGCCAAGGTGTTGTCAGGGGGTTGGCTCCTAATGAAAAACTGTTTTTT,CASSQGVVRGLAPNEKLFF
many,TRBV28,TRBJ1-3,TRBD1,TGTGCCAGCATTACAGGGGGCTTGGCGGGAAACACCATATATTTT,CASITGGLAGNTIYF
many,TRBV18,TRBJ1-4,TRBD1,TGTGCCAGCCAAGGGACAGCCACGGGAAAGGGCCTGTTTTTT,CASQGTATGKGLFF
NA,TRBV4-2,TRBJ2-1,NA,TGTGCCAGCAGCCAAGAATTCCAGGGCTCCTACAATGAGCAGTTCTTC,CASSQEFQGSYNEQFF
many,TRBV3-1,TRBJ1-1,NA,TGTGCCAGCAGCCCCAAGGGGCGCAGCACTGAAGCTTTCTTT,CASSPKGRSTEAFF
many,TRBV12-3/TRBV12-4,TRBJ2-1,TRBD1,TGTGCCAGCAGTTTCGGCAGGGGGTATGAGCAGTTCTTC,CASSFGRGYEQFF
many,TRBV20-1,TRBJ2-7,NA,TGCAGTGCTAGGGTTCCGGGACACCTCTACGAGCAGTACTTC,CSARVPGHLYEQYF
many,TRBV12-3/TRBV12-4,TRBJ2-3,NA,TGTGCCAGCAGAGGGCGCGGGGTTACGCAGTATTTT,CASRGRGVTQYF
NA,TRBV14,TRBJ1-3,NA,TGTGCCAGCAGCCGCCAGGGTTCCTCTGGAAACACCATATATTTT,CASSRQGSSGNTIYF
many,TRBV18,TRBJ2-3,NA,TGTGCCAGCTCCCCACAGATGATCCGCACAGATACGCAGTATTTT,CASSPQMIRTDTQYF
NA,TRBV12-3/TRBV12-4,TRBJ1-6,NA,TGTGCCAGCAGTCCATCCGGGGATTCACCCCTCCACTTT,CASSPSGDSPLHF
many,TRBV27,TRBJ2-2,NA,TGTGCCAGCGCCGGGGACACCGGGGAGCTGTTTTTT,CASAGDTGELFF
NA,TRBV9,TRBJ1-5,NA,TGTGCCAGCGGGGGGGGGAATAGCAATCAGCCCCAGCATTTT,CASGGGNSNQPQHF
many,TRBV30,TRBJ2-2,TRBD1,TGTGCCTGGAGTTCATACAGGGGGCGGGACACCGGGGAGCTGTTTTTT,CAWSSYRGRDTGELFF
many,TRBV7-2,TRBJ2-7,TRBD1,TGTGCCAGCAGCTTAAGGGGCACAGGGGGCTCCTACGAGCAGTACTTC,CASSLRGTGGSYEQYF
many,TRBV9,TRBJ2-3,NA,TGTGCCAGCAGCGCAACAATCACAGATACGCAGTATTTT,CASSATITDTQYF
NA,TRBV4-1,TRBJ1-2,NA,TGCGCCAGCAGCCAGCCCGGGGACAACTATGGCTACACCTTC,CASSQPGDNYGYTF
NA,TRBV7-9,TRBJ2-2,TRBD2,TGTGCCAGCAGGTCCGAGACTAGCGGTACGAACACCGGGGAGCTGTTTTTT,CASRSETSGTNTGELFF
NA,TRBV20-1,TRBJ2-1,TRBD2,TGCAGTGCCGGCGGGCAACTTTTAGCGGGAGTTGGGAACAATGAGCAGTTCTTC,CSAGGQLLAGVGNNEQFF
NA,TRBV28,TRBJ1-2,NA,TGTGCCAGTAGCACGACAGACTATGGCTACACCTTC,CASSTTDYGYTF
NA,TRBV28,TRBJ2-4,TRBD1,TGTGCCAGCAACGAGGACAGGGGGATAAACATTCAGTACTTC,CASNEDRGINIQYF
many,TRBV28,TRBJ2-7,TRBD1,TGTGCCAGCAGTTTATTCCCCGGGACAGGGGGCGAGCAGTACTTC,CASSLFPGTGGEQYF
many,TRBV6-5,TRBJ1-5,NA,TGTGCCAGCAGTTACTCCCAGGCTGATCTCTATAGCAATCAGCCCCAGCATTTT,CASSYSQADLYSNQPQHF
many,TRBV11-2,TRBJ2-2,NA,TGTGCCAGCAGCTTCATCAGGGTTGACACCGGGGAGCTGTTTTTT,CASSFIRVDTGELFF
many,TRBV27,TRBJ2-1,NA,TGTGCCAGCAGTGATAGTGGTAATGAGCAGTTCTTC,CASSDSGNEQFF
many,TRBV7-9,TRBJ2-3,NA,TGTGCCAGCAGCTTATTGAAGTATAGCACAGATACGCAGTATTTT,CASSLLKYSTDTQYF
many,TRBV3-1,TRBJ1-2,TRBD1,TGTGCCAGCAGCCAAACGGGACAGGCGAACTATGGCTACACCTTC,CASSQTGQANYGYTF
few,TRBV6-2/TRBV6-3,TRBJ1-5,NA,TGTGCCAGCTCCGCGGGGGATCAGCCCCAGCATTTT,CASSAGDQPQHF
many,TRBV6-2/TRBV6-3,TRBJ2-1,NA,TGTGCCAGCAGTTACAGCATCCTCAATATATGGTCCAATGAGCAGTTCTTC,CASSYSILNIWSNEQFF
once,TRBV18,TRBJ1-6,TRBD1,TGTGCCAGCTCACCGGGGACAGGGGATAATTCACCCCTCCACTTT,CASSPGTGDNSPLHF
many,TRBV20-1,TRBJ1-3,NA,TGCAGTGCTAAACCTGACAGTTCTCTGCACGGAAACACCATATATTTT,CSAKPDSSLHGNTIYF
many,TRBV20-1,TRBJ1-6,NA,TGCAGTGCTAGGGGGGGACTCCTCTATAATTCACCCCTCCACTTT,CSARGGLLYNSPLHF
many,TRBV7-9,TRBJ2-1,TRBD2,TGTGCCACATTAGCGGGAGAAGAGATGAATGAGCAGTTCTTC,CATLAGEEMNEQFF
NA,TRBV19,TRBJ1-4,NA,TGTGCCAGTAGCGCGGGGGCGGAGGAAAAACTGTTTTTT,CASSAGAEEKLFF
many,TRBV6-1,TRBJ2-1,NA,TGTGCCAGCACCCCACAGGTACTAGGGGACAATGAGCAGTTCTTC,CASTPQVLGDNEQFF
NA,TRBV30,TRBJ1-2,NA,TGTGCCTGGAGTGTAATGTGGGGCAGGGGCGGCTATGGCTACACCTTC,CAWSVMWGRGGYGYTF
many,TRBV30,TRBJ2-2,TRBD2,TGTGCCTGGTTTCTAGCGGGAGTTTCCGGGGAGCTGTTTTTT,CAWFLAGVSGELFF
few,TRBV5-1,TRBJ1-6,NA,TGCGCCAGCAGCTTGGAGACGGGGATTAATTCACCCCTCCACTTT,CASSLETGINSPLHF
few,TRBV9,TRBJ2-3,TRBD2,TGTGCCAGCAGCTCCGAACCCGGGACTAGCGGGAGGAAGGAAGATACGCAGTATTTT,CASSSEPGTSGRKEDTQYF
few,TRBV5-1,TRBJ2-7,NA,TGCGCCAGCAGCTTGTACTATTCTTCGGGTGAGCAGTACTTC,CASSLYYSSGEQYF
few,TRBV30,TRBJ2-2,NA,TGTGCCTGGGCGGACAGAAATCCCGGGGAGCTGTTTTTT,CAWADRNPGELFF
NA,TRBV27,TRBJ2-5,TRBD2,TGTGCCAGCAGTTCCTGGACTAGCGGGAGTCCTAGGGAGACCCAGTACTTC,CASSSWTSGSPRETQYF
NA,TRBV20-1,TRBJ2-7,TRBD1,TGCAGTGCAAACGACCCGAGGCACACAGGGGGCCTCTCCTACGAGCAGTACTTC,CSANDPRHTGGLSYEQYF
many,TRBV12-3/TRBV12-4,TRBJ2-2,TRBD2,TGTGCCAGCATCCCCGGACTAGCGGAAGGCACCGGGGAGCTGTTTTTT,CASIPGLAEGTGELFF
few,TRBV7-3,TRBJ2-1,NA,TGTGCCAGCGTCGCGGGGTCGGGTAACAATGAGCAGTTCTTC,CASVAGSGNNEQFF
many,TRBV6-2/TRBV6-3,TRBJ2-7,NA,TGTGCCAGCAGAACAGGGTCCCACGAGCAGTACTTC,CASRTGSHEQYF
few,TRBV28,TRBJ1-6,NA,TGTGCCAGCGGTACCCTTAAAAATTCACCCCTCCACTTT,CASGTLKNSPLHF
many,TRBV27,TRBJ1-2,TRBD1,TGTGCCAGCGGGACAGGGCCCTATGGCTACACCTTC,CASGTGPYGYTF
many,TRBV7-2,TRBJ2-3,TRBD2,TGTGCCAGCAGCCCTGCCGGGGGGGTCCGCACAGATACGCAGTATTTT,CASSPAGGVRTDTQYF
NA,TRBV9,TRBJ2-7,TRBD2,TGTGCCAGCAGCTCTCAGTCCGGGACTAGCGACGTCGAGCAGTACTTC,CASSSQSGTSDVEQYF
many,TRBV7-3,TRBJ2-1,NA,TGTGCCAGCAGCCCCAGTCCCACCTTTTACAATGAGCAGTTCTTC,CASSPSPTFYNEQFF
few,TRBV20-1,TRBJ1-2,NA,TGCAGTGCTAGAACAGAGCCTAACTATGGCTACACCTTC,CSARTEPNYGYTF
few,TRBV12-3/TRBV12-4,TRBJ2-6,NA,TGTGCCACCAACAGTTGGGGGGCTGGGGCCAACGTCCTGACTTTC,CATNSWGAGANVLTF